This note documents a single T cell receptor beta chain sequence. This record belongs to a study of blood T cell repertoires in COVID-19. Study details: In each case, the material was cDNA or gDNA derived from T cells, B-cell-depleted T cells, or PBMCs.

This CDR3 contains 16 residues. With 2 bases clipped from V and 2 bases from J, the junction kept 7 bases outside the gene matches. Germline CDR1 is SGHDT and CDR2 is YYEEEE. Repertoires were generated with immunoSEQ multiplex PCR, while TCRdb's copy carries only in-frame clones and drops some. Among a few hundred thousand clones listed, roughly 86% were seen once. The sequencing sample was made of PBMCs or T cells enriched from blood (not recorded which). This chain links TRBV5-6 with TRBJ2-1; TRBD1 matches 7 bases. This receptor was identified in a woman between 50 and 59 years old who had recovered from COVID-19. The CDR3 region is CASSFFFGTAYNEQFF. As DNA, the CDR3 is TGTGCCAGCAGCTTCTTTTTCGGGACAGCCTACAATGAGCAGTTCTTC.